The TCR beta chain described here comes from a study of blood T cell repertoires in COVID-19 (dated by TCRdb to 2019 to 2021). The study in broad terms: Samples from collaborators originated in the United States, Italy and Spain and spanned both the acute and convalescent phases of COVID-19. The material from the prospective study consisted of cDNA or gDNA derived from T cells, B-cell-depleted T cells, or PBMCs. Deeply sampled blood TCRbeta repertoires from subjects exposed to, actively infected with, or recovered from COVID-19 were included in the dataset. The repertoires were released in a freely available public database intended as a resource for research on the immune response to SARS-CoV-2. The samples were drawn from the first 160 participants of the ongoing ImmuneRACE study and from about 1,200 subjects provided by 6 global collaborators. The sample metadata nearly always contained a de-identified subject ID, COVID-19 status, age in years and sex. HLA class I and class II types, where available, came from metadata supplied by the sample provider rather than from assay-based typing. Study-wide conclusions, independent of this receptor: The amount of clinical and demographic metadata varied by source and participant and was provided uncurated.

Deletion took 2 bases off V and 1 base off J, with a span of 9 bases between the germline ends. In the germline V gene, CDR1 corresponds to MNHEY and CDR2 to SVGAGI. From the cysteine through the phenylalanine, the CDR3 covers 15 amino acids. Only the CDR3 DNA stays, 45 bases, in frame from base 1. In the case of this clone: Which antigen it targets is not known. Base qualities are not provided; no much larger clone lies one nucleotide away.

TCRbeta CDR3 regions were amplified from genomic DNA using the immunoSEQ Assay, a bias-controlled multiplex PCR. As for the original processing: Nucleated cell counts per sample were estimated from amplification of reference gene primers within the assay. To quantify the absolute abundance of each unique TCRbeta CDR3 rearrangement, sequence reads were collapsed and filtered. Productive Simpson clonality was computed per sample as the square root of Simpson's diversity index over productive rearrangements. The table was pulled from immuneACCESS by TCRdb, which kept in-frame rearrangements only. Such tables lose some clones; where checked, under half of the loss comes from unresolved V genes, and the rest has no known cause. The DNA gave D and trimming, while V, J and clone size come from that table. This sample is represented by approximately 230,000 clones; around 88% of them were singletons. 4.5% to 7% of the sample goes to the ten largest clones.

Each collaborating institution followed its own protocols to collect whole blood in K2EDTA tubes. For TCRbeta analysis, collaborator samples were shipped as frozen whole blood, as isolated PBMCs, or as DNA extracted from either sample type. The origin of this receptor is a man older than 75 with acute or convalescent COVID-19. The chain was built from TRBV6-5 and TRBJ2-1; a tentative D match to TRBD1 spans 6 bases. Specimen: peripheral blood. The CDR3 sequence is CASSYQGRSYNEQFF. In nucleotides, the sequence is TGTGCCAGCAGTTACCAGGGGCGGTCCTACAATGAGCAGTTCTTC.